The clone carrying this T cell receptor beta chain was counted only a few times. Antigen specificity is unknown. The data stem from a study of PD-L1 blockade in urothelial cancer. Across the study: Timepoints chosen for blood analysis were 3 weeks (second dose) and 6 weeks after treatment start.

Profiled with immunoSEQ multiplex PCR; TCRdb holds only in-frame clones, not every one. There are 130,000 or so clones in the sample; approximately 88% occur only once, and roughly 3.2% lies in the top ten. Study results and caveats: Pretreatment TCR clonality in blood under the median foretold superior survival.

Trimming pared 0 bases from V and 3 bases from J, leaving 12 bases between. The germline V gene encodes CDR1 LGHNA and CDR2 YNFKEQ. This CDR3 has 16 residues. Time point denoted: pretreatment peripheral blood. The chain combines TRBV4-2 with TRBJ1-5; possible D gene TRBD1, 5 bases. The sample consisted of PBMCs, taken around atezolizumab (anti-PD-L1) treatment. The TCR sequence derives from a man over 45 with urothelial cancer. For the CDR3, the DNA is TGTGCCAGCAGCCAAGACGACAGCTTTTCCAATCAGCCCCAGCATTTT. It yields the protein CASSQDDSFSNQPQHF.